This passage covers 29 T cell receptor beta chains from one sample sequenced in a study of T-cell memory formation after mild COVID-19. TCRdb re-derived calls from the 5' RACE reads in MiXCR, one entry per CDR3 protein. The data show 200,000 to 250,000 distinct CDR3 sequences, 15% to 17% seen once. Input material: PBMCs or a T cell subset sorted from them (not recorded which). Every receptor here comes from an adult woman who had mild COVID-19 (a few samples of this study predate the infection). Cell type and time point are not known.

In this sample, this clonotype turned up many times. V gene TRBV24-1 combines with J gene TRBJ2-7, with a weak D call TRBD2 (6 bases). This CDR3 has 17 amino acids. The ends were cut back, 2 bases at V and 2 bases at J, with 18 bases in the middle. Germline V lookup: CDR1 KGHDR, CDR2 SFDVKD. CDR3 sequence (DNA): TGTGCCACCAGTGATTCGAGAATGGGACTTTCCGCCTACGAGCAGTACTTC. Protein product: CATSDSRMGLSAYEQYF.

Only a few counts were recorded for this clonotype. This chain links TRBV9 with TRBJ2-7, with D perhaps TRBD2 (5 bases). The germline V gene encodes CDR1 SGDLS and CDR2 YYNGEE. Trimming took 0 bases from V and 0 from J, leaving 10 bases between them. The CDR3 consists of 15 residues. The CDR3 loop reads CASSVGGIGSYEQYF. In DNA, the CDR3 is TGTGCCAGCAGCGTAGGAGGGATTGGCTCCTACGAGCAGTACTTC.

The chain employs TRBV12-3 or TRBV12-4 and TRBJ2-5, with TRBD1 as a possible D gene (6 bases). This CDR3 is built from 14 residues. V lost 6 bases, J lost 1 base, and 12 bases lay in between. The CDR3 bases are TGTGCCAGCAGCGACAGGCTCCTCCAAGAGACCCAGTACTTC. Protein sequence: CASSDRLLQETQYF.

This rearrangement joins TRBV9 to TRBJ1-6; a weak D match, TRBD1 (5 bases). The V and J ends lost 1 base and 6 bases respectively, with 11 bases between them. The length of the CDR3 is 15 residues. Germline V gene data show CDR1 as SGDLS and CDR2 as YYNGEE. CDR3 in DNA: TGTGCCAGCAGCGTACTCGGGACGGCTAATTCACCCCTCCACTTT. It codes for CASSVLGTANSPLHF. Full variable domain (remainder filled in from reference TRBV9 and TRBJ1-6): DSGVTQTPKHLITATGQRVTLRCSPRSGDLSVYWYQQSLDQGLQFLIQYYNGEERAKGNILERFSAQQFPDLHSELNLSSLELGDSALYFCASSVLGTANSPLHFGNGTRLTVT.

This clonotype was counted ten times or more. The CDR3 sequence: CASSYGDSPGEKLFF. CDR3 bases: TGTGCCAGCAGCTATGGGGACAGCCCAGGTGAAAAACTGTTTTTT. This chain uses TRBV7-9 with TRBJ1-4, with 7 bases lining up with TRBD1. This CDR3 is 15 amino acids long. Unmatched junction bases numbered 9, after V lost 4 bases and J lost 7 bases. Germline CDR1 SEHNR, CDR2 FQNEAQ (reference sequence).

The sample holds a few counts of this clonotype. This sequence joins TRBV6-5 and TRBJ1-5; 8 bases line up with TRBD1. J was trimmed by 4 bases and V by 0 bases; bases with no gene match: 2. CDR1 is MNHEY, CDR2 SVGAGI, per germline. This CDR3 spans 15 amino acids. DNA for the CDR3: TGTGCCAGCAGTTACTCGAGGACAGGGAATCAGCCCCAGCATTTT. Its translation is CASSYSRTGNQPQHF.

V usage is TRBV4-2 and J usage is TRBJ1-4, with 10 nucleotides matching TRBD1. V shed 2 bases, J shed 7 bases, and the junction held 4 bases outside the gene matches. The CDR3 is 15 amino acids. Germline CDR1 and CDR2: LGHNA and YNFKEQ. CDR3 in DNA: TGTGCCAGCAGCCAACCGGGACAGGGGAGTGAAAAACTGTTTTTT. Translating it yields CASSQPGQGSEKLFF.

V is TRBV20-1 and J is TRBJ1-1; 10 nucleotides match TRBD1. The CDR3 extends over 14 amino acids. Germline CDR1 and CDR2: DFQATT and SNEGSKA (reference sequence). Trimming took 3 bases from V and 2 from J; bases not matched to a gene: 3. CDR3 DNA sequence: TGCAGTGCTAGGGGACAGGGGTTCAACACTGAAGCTTTCTTT. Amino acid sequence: CSARGQGFNTEAFF.

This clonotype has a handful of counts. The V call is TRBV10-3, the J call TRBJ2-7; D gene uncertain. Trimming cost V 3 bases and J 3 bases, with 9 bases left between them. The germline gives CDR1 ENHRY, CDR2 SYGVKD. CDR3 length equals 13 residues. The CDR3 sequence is CAISDPLIYEQYF. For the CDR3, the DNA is TGTGCCATCAGTGACCCCTTAATCTACGAGCAGTACTTC.

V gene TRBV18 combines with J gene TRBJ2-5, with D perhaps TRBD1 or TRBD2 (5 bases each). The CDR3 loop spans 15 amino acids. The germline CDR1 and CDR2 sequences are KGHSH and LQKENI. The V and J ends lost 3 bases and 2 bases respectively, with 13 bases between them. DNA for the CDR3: TGTGCCAGCTCACCGCTACGGGACCGTCAAGAGACCCAGTACTTC. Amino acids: CASSPLRDRQETQYF.

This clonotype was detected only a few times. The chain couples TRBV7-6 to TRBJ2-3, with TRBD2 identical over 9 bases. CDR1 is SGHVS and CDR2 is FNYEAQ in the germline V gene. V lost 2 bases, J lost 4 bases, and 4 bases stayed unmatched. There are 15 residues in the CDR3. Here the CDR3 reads CASSLSAGGPDTQYF. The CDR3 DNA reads TGTGCCAGCAGCTTATCTGCGGGGGGGCCAGATACGCAGTATTTT.

Written as DNA, the CDR3 is TGCGCCAGCAGCTTGTGGGGACAGGGATATGAGCAGTTCTTC. This encodes CASSLWGQGYEQFF. The V gene is TRBV5-1, the J gene TRBJ2-1; 9 bases are shared with TRBD1. Germline CDR1 is SGHRS and CDR2 is YFSETQ. V lost 1 base to trimming and J lost 8 bases; unmatched junction nucleotides: 4. CDR3 length: 14 amino acids. Using reference TRBV5-1 and TRBJ2-1 for the parts outside the CDR3, the full variable domain is KAGVTQTPRYLIKTRGQQVTLSCSPISGHRSVSWYQQTPGQGLQFLFEYFSETQRNKGNFPGRFSGRQFSNSRSEMNVSTLELGDSALYLCASSLWGQGYEQFFGPGTRLTVL.

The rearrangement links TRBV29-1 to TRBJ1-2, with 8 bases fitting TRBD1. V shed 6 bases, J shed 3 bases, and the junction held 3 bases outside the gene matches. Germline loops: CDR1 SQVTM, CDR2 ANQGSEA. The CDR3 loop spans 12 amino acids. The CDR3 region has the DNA TGCAGCGTGACAGGGGCTTACTATGGCTACACCTTC. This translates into CSVTGAYYGYTF.

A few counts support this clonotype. CDR3 coding DNA: TGTGCCAGCAGCTTGGCCCTCTCTGGAAACACCATATATTTT. This translates into CASSLALSGNTIYF. This chain uses TRBV7-9 with TRBJ1-3; D gene uncertain. The germline V gene has CDR1 SEHNR and CDR2 FQNEAQ (reference sequence). The CDR3 is 14 residues long. V shed 3 bases and J shed 0 bases, with 6 bases lying between them.

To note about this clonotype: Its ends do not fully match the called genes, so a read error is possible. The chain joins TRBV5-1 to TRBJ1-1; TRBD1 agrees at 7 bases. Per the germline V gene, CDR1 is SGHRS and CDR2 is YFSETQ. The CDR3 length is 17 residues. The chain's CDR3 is CASSLGSLGTVGNEASF. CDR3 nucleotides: TGCGCCAGCAGCTTGGGGTCTCTCGGGACAGTCGGAAATGAAGCTTCCTTT.

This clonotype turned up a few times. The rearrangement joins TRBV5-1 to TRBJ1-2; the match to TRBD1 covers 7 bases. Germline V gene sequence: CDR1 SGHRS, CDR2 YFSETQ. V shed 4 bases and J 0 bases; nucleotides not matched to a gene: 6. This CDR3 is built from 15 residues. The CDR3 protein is CASSLSDRPNYGYTF. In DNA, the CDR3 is TGCGCCAGCAGCCTGTCGGACAGGCCTAACTATGGCTACACCTTC.

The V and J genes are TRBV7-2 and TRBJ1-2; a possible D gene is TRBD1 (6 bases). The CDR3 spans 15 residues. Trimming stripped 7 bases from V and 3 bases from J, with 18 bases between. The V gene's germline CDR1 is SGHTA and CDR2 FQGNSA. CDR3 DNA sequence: TGTGCCAGCACCCTTGGTTCGGGGGCGGACTATGGCTACACCTTC. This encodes CASTLGSGADYGYTF.

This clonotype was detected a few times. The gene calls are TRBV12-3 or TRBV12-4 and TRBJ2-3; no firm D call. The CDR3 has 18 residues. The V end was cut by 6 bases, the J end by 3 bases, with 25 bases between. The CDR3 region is CASSFQQGWTGVTDTQYF. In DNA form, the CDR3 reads TGTGCCAGCAGCTTCCAACAAGGATGGACCGGAGTGACAGATACGCAGTATTTT.

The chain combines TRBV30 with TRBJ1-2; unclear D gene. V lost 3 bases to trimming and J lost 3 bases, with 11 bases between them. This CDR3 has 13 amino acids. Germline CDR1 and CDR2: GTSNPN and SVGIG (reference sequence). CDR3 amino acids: CAWSYAWDYGYTF. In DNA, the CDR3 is TGTGCCTGGAGCTATGCATGGGACTATGGCTACACCTTC. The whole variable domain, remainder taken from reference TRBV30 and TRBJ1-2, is SQTIHQWPATLVQPVGSPLSLECTVEGTSNPNLYWYRQAAGRGLQLLFYSVGIGQISSEVPQNLSASRPQDRQFILSSKKLLLSDSGFYLCAWSYAWDYGYTFGSGTRLTVV.

The CDR3 protein is CASSLHLVGGDNEQFF. For the CDR3, the DNA is TGCGCCAGCAGCTTGCACCTCGTGGGAGGCGACAATGAGCAGTTCTTC. The chain joins TRBV5-1 to TRBJ2-1; perhaps TRBD2 as D (6 bases). Germline CDR1 and CDR2: SGHRS and YFSETQ. The V gene lost 1 base and the J gene lost 5 bases, with 16 bases spanning the gap. The CDR3 runs to 16 residues. Variable domain in full (rest from reference TRBV5-1 and TRBJ2-1): KAGVTQTPRYLIKTRGQQVTLSCSPISGHRSVSWYQQTPGQGLQFLFEYFSETQRNKGNFPGRFSGRQFSNSRSEMNVSTLELGDSALYLCASSLHLVGGDNEQFFGPGTRLTVL.

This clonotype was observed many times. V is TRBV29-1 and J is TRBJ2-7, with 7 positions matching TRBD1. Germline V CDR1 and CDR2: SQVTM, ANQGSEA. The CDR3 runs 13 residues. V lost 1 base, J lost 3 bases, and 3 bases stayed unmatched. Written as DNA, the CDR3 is TGCAGCGTTGAAGGTCCAGGGGGCTACGAGCAGTACTTC. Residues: CSVEGPGGYEQYF.

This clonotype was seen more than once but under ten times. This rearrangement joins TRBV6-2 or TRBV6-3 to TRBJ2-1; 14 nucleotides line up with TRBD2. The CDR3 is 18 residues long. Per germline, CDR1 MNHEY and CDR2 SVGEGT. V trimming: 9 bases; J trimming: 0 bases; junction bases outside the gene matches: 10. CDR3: CARGTSGGPWSSYNEQFF. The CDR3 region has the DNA TGTGCCAGAGGGACTAGCGGGGGCCCGTGGAGCTCCTACAATGAGCAGTTCTTC.

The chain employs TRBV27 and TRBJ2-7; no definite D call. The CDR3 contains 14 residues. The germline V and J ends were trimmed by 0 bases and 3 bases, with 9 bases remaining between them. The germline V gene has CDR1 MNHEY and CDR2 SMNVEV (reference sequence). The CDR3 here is CASSLSGRFYEQYF. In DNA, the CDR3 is TGTGCCAGCAGTTTATCCGGGCGATTCTACGAGCAGTACTTC.

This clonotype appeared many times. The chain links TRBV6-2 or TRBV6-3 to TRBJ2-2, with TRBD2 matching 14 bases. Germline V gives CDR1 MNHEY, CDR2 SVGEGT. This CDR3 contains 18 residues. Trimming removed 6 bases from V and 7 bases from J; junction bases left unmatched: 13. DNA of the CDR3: TGTGCCAGCAGGCAAGGACTAGCGGGGGGCCTCAAGAACGGGGAGCTGTTTTTT. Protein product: CASRQGLAGGLKNGELFF.

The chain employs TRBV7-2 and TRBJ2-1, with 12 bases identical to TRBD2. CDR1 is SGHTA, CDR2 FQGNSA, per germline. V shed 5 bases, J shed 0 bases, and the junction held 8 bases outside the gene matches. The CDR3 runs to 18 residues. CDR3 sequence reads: CASSPPSGRASSYNEQFF. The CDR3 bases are TGTGCCAGCAGCCCCCCTAGCGGGAGGGCAAGCTCCTACAATGAGCAGTTCTTC.

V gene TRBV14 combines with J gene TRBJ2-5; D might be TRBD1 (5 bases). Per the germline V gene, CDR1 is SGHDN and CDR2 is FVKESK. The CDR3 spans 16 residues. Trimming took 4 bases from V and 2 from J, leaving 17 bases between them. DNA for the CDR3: TGTGCCAGCAGCCCCTCTTGGACAAGGATGCAAGAGACCCAGTACTTC. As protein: CASSPSWTRMQETQYF.

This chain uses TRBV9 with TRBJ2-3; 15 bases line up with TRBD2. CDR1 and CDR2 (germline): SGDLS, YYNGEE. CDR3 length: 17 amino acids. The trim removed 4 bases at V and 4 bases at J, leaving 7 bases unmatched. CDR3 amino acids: CASSTPGLAGGSDTQYF. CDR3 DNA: TGTGCCAGCAGCACACCGGGACTAGCGGGGGGCTCAGATACGCAGTATTTT.

The CDR3 is CAWILFGGNTEAFF. CDR3 nucleotide sequence: TGTGCCTGGATCCTCTTCGGGGGGAACACTGAAGCTTTCTTT. V gene TRBV30 combines with J gene TRBJ1-1; possibly TRBD1 for D (5 bases). This CDR3 comprises 14 residues. With 4 bases removed from V and 1 base from J, the gap between germline ends came to 13 bases. Looked up from germline, CDR1 is GTSNPN and CDR2 is SVGIG (reference sequence).

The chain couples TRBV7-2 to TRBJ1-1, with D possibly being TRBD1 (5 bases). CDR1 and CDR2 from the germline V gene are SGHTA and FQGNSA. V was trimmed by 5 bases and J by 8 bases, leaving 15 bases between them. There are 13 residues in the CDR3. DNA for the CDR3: TGTGCCAGCAGCGGAGTGGCAGGGAGAGAAGCTTTCTTT. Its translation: CASSGVAGREAFF.